Listed below are T cell receptor beta chains from one sample, sequenced in a study of CD8+CD57+ T cells in acquired aplastic anemia. Each CDR3 protein gets one entry after TCRdb re-called the reads with MiXCR. The sample contains roughly 240,000 distinct CDR3 sequences, around 46% of which appear only once. Specimen: sorted CD4+, CD8+, or CD8+CD57+ T cells (not recorded which) from PBMCs. These receptors originate from a human donor with aplastic anemia. CDR3s include the opening cysteine and the closing phenylalanine or tryptophan. Fields, in order: V gene, D gene, J gene, clone size, CDR3 protein, CDR3 DNA. A D gene is named only where the DNA matches it firmly. Size is stated for part of the rows, as once, few or many counts, or as a class when the clone is expanded.

v_call: TRBV20-1
d_call: .
j_call: TRBJ1-5
clone_size: .
cdr3_aa: CSAVRGMSNQPQHF
cdr3_nt: TGCAGTGCTGTGAGGGGGATGAGCAATCAGCCCCAGCATTTT

v_call: TRBV10-1
d_call: TRBD2
j_call: TRBJ2-3
clone_size: .
cdr3_aa: CASRDLSGRTDTQYF
cdr3_nt: TGCGCCAGCAGGGACCTTAGCGGGAGGACAGATACGCAGTATTTT

v_call: TRBV5-8
d_call: .
j_call: TRBJ1-5
clone_size: .
cdr3_aa: CASSLALETGLRNQPQHF
cdr3_nt: TGTGCCAGCAGCTTGGCTTTAGAGACAGGCTTACGCAATCAGCCCCAGCATTTT

v_call: TRBV19
d_call: TRBD1
j_call: TRBJ1-2
clone_size: many
cdr3_aa: CASTQDRDRGIFGGYTF
cdr3_nt: TGTGCCAGTACACAAGACCGGGACAGGGGGATTTTCGGTGGCTACACCTTC

v_call: TRBV5-6
d_call: TRBD1
j_call: TRBJ1-1
clone_size: few
cdr3_aa: CASSPATGSIEAFF
cdr3_nt: TGTGCCAGCAGCCCAGCGACAGGGTCGATTGAAGCTTTCTTT

v_call: TRBV5-8
d_call: .
j_call: TRBJ1-1
clone_size: many
cdr3_aa: CASRGSGYTEAFF
cdr3_nt: TGTGCCAGCAGAGGATCAGGGTACACTGAAGCTTTCTTT

v_call: TRBV4-1
d_call: TRBD2
j_call: TRBJ2-7
clone_size: many
cdr3_aa: CASSQDQLLAGDEQYF
cdr3_nt: TGCGCCAGCAGCCAAGATCAGTTACTAGCGGGAGACGAGCAGTACTTC

v_call: TRBV15
d_call: TRBD2
j_call: TRBJ2-1
clone_size: .
cdr3_aa: CATSRVTGGANEQFF
cdr3_nt: TGTGCCACCAGCAGAGTTACCGGGGGGGCAAATGAGCAGTTCTTC

v_call: TRBV7-9
d_call: .
j_call: TRBJ2-7
clone_size: .
cdr3_aa: CATSRDLGSEQYF
cdr3_nt: TGTGCCACCAGCAGAGATCTCGGGTCCGAGCAGTACTTC

v_call: TRBV19
d_call: .
j_call: TRBJ1-5
clone_size: .
cdr3_aa: CASSMAGLGNQPQHF
cdr3_nt: TGTGCCAGTAGTATGGCAGGGTTGGGCAATCAGCCCCAGCATTTT